This TCR beta chain stems from a study of regulatory T cells in long-lasting Graves disease. Trimming shortened V by 5 bases and J by 9 bases, and 11 bases separated the two germline ends. CDR1 LGHDT and CDR2 YNNKEL come from the germline V gene (reference sequence). The CDR3 totals 12 residues. Arm-PCR with iRepertoire HTBI primers amplified the CDR3 regions for these TCR beta libraries. One entry per CDR3 protein results from TCRdb running MiXCR on the multiplex PCR reads. This table holds just over 600,000 distinct CDR3 sequences, 16% found once. Time point denoted: newly diagnosed GD, antithyroid drugs for less than 3 months. TCR sequences were obtained from RNA taken from PBMCs. These data are also associated with another study on T cells in Graves' hyperthyroidism and ophthalmopathy. That report notes: The HTBI primer set served for first-round RT-PCR of the TCR CDR3. The model's output predicted ophthalmopathy at a median of 6.5 months prior to onset.

This specimen consisted of peripheral blood mononuclear cells (PBMCs), obtained at new diagnosis, from a patient treated with antithyroid drugs. This TCR derives from a woman aged 30 to 39 with Graves disease. V and J are TRBV3-1 and TRBJ2-1, with D unresolved. As DNA, the CDR3 is TGTGCCAGCAGCTCCCCAGGCCTTGAGCAGTTCTTC. This sequence encodes CASSSPGLEQFF.